These 10 T cell receptor beta chains were sequenced from one sample in a study of T cell responses to AZD1222 COVID-19 vaccine. Assay used: immunoSEQ multiplex PCR; TCRdb lists only in-frame clones, some missing. The sample shows 150,000 or so clones, approximately 94% of them seen only once. The sequenced sample was peripheral blood, obtained on day 0 of AZD1222 vaccination. Every receptor here comes from an adult in good health.

The V and J genes are TRBV5-6 and TRBJ2-1; D is perhaps TRBD2 (5 bases). V lost 2 bases and J 3 bases, leaving 9 bases between the germline ends. This CDR3 has 14 amino acids. Per the germline V gene, CDR1 is SGHDT and CDR2 is YYEEEE. CDR3 residues: CASSLLRDYNEQFF. In nucleotides, the CDR3 is TGTGCCAGCAGCTTATTACGGGACTACAATGAGCAGTTCTTC.

The chain has TRBV5-4 and TRBJ1-1; TRBD1 might be the D (5 bases). The germline V gene has CDR1 SGHNT and CDR2 YYREEE (reference sequence). The CDR3 length is 16 residues. Between the trimmed V and J ends, which lost 3 bases and 6 bases, there was a span of 21 bases. For the CDR3, the DNA is TGTGCCAGCAGCTCGCGGGGGTCAATAGGACACGCTGAAGCTTTCTTT. This encodes CASSSRGSIGHAEAFF.

Here the CDR3 DNA reads TGTGCCAGCAGTTGGGACAACACTGAAGCTTTCTTT. Its translation is CASSWDNTEAFF. This rearrangement joins TRBV28 to TRBJ1-1; TRBD1 is a possible D gene (5 bases). The CDR3 runs 12 residues. The germline CDR1 and CDR2 sequences are MDHEN and SYDVKM. Trimming cost V 4 bases and J 2 bases, with 5 bases left between them.

V gene TRBV10-2 combines with J gene TRBJ1-3, with D unclear. The CDR3 consists of 15 residues. CDR1 and CDR2 (germline): WSHSY, SAAADI. Trimming left V 4 bases short and J 0 bases short, with 10 bases between. The CDR3 DNA sequence: TGCGCCAGCAGTGCGACCGTTTACTCTGGAAACACCATATATTTT. Its translation: CASSATVYSGNTIYF.

This chain uses TRBV15 with TRBJ2-5, with D possibly called TRBD1 or TRBD2 (5 bases each). The ends were cut back, 1 base at V and 2 bases at J, with 14 bases in the middle. This CDR3 contains 16 residues. Germline V CDR1 and CDR2: LNHNV, YYDKDF (reference sequence). The CDR3 spells CATSRAGRGVQETQYF. The CDR3 DNA is TGTGCCACCAGCAGAGCGGGTCGAGGGGTTCAAGAGACCCAGTACTTC.

The chain combines TRBV7-9 with TRBJ2-1; 8 positions agree with TRBD2. The ends lost 4 bases at V and 5 bases at J; junction bases unmatched: 4. In germline, CDR1 is SEHNR, CDR2 FQNEAQ (reference sequence). This CDR3 is 14 amino acids long. The CDR3 DNA reads as TGTGCCAGCAGCTCCCCAGCGGGGGACAATGAGCAGTTCTTC. Protein: CASSSPAGDNEQFF.

The rearrangement uses TRBV7-8 and TRBJ2-7, with D tentatively TRBD1 or TRBD2 (5 bases each). The CDR3 runs 15 residues. The germline V gene has CDR1 SGHVS and CDR2 FQNEAQ. The germline V and J ends were trimmed by 1 base and 3 bases, with 13 bases remaining between them. The DNA for the CDR3 is TGTGCCAGCAGCTTAGAAGGTGGGGGTATCTACGAGCAGTACTTC. Its translation: CASSLEGGGIYEQYF.

Of note for this clone: One end of the junction is discordant with germline, which a read error may explain. The chain links TRBV7-9 to TRBJ1-1, with D hard to call. The CDR3 sequence is 12 residues long. The germline CDR1 and CDR2 sequences are SEHNR and FQNEAQ (reference sequence). The chain's CDR3 is CASSRRSTMPHF. The CDR3 nucleotides read TGTGCCAGCAGCCGGAGGTCTACGATGCCCCACTTT.

The chain couples TRBV7-9 to TRBJ2-7, with D perhaps matching TRBD1 (5 bases). The germline V gene has CDR1 SEHNR and CDR2 FQNEAQ (reference sequence). This CDR3 spans 11 amino acids. The ends were cut back, 3 bases at V and 5 bases at J, with 5 bases in the middle. The CDR3: CASSFRDEQYF. In nucleotides, the CDR3 is TGTGCCAGCAGCTTCAGGGACGAGCAGTACTTC.

This clone was counted a single time. The rearrangement uses TRBV14 and TRBJ2-7, with TRBD2 identical over 9 bases. With V trimmed by 6 bases and J by 0 bases, 3 bases remained unmatched. CDR3 length: 14 residues. Germline assignment: CDR1 SGHDN and CDR2 FVKESK. As DNA, the CDR3 is TGTGCCAGCAGACGTAGCGGGAGCTCCTACGAGCAGTACTTC. It translates to CASRRSGSSYEQYF.